This entry lists 30 T cell receptor beta chains sequenced from one sample in a study of control samples from healthy donors and cancer patients. Clones were sequenced by immunoSEQ multiplex PCR, and TCRdb holds only the in-frame ones, with some missing. Of 60,000 to 95,000 clones in the sample, approximately 84% are singletons; the top ten hold about 15%. Sample: blood. The receptor set was obtained from a man aged 50 to 60 in good health.

The chain recombines TRBV2 with TRBJ2-7; the D gene is possibly TRBD1 (5 bases). Trimming cost V 8 bases and J 3 bases, with 14 bases left between them. CDR3 length equals 13 residues. Germline CDR1 is SNHLY and CDR2 is FYNNEI. The CDR3 here is CASQGTLDYEQYF. The CDR3 region has the DNA TGTGCCAGCCAGGGAACCCTCGACTACGAGCAGTACTTC.

V gene TRBV7-2 combines with J gene TRBJ2-6, with D hard to call. CDR1 is SGHTA and CDR2 is FQGNSA in the germline V gene. The CDR3 spans 16 residues. V was shortened by 5 bases and J by 4 bases, with 15 bases between the two germline ends. CDR3 protein: CASSIFRWGGANVLTF. The CDR3 DNA sequence: TGTGCCAGCAGCATTTTTCGTTGGGGAGGGGCCAACGTCCTGACTTTC. The full variable domain, rest sourced from reference TRBV7-2 and TRBJ2-6, is GAGVSQSPSNKVTEKGKDVELRCDPISGHTALYWYRQSLGQGLEFLIYFQGNSAPDKSGLPSDRFSAERTGGSVSTLTIQRTQQEDSAVYLCASSIFRWGGANVLTFGAGSRLTVL.

V and J are TRBV30 and TRBJ2-7; a possible D gene is TRBD2 (6 bases). CDR1 is GTSNPN and CDR2 is SVGIG in the germline V gene (reference sequence). This CDR3 is built from 12 residues. With 3 bases removed from V and 3 bases from J, the gap between germline ends came to 9 bases. Here the CDR3 reads CAWREGNYEQYF. The DNA for the CDR3 is TGTGCCTGGAGGGAGGGAAACTACGAGCAGTACTTC.

The chain is built from TRBV24-1 and TRBJ1-5, with D possibly TRBD1 on 6 matching bases. V was clipped by 6 bases and J by 9 bases, with 23 bases between them. From germline, CDR1 is KGHDR and CDR2 SFDVKD. This CDR3 comprises 16 residues. The CDR3 spells CATSHRDWKGGRPQHF. The CDR3, as DNA: TGTGCCACCAGTCACAGGGATTGGAAGGGAGGGAGGCCCCAGCATTTT.

The chain couples TRBV13 to TRBJ2-1; 8 nucleotides align to TRBD2. This CDR3 comprises 16 residues. The ends lost 1 base at V and 8 bases at J; junction bases unmatched: 10. Germline CDR1 PRHDT, CDR2 FYEKMQ (reference sequence). In DNA, the CDR3 is TGTGCCAGCAGCTTAGCGGGAGGGCCTTTGGTGGATGAGCAGTTCTTC. It translates to CASSLAGGPLVDEQFF.

The chain joins TRBV7-2 to TRBJ2-5; no reliable D call. With 3 bases removed from V and 5 bases from J, the gap between germline ends came to 10 bases. Looked up from germline, CDR1 is SGHTA and CDR2 is FQGNSA. The CDR3 has 13 amino acids. As DNA, the CDR3 is TGTGCCAGCAGCTTTCAGATTAGGGAGACCCAGTACTTC. As protein: CASSFQIRETQYF.

V is TRBV15 and J is TRBJ2-2; the D gene is possibly TRBD1 (6 bases). The ends were cut back, 0 bases at V and 4 bases at J, with 15 bases in the middle. Germline V gene sequence: CDR1 LNHNV, CDR2 YYDKDF (reference sequence). The CDR3 is 17 residues long. CDR3 in DNA: TGTGCCACCAGCAGAGATCGACAGGTCTCCGGCACCGGGGAGCTGTTTTTT. Amino acid sequence: CATSRDRQVSGTGELFF.

The count of this clone is one. The V gene is TRBV10-2, the J gene TRBJ2-5; D remains ambiguous. Germline loops: CDR1 WSHSY, CDR2 SAAADI. V lost 9 bases, J lost 4 bases, and 15 bases lay in between. The CDR3 runs 13 residues. CDR3 sequence reads: CASLFRVGETQYF. The CDR3 nucleotides read TGCGCCAGTCTCTTTCGGGTTGGAGAGACCCAGTACTTC.

The V gene is TRBV6-5, the J gene TRBJ1-2; 9 nucleotides line up with TRBD1. The germline gives CDR1 MNHEY, CDR2 SVGAGI. This CDR3 is built from 14 residues. V was pared by 5 bases and J by 4 bases, with 5 bases of the junction left unmatched. CDR3 sequence: CASSQDRGPYGYTF. Here the CDR3 DNA reads TGTGCCAGCAGTCAGGACAGGGGCCCCTATGGCTACACCTTC.

The chain employs TRBV28 and TRBJ1-4; the D is unclear. There are 13 residues in the CDR3. The germline gives CDR1 MDHEN, CDR2 SYDVKM. The V end was cut by 3 bases, the J end by 6 bases, with 8 bases between. CDR3 DNA sequence: TGTGCCAGCAGTTTTAGTCTGGATGAAAAACTGTTTTTT. Translated: CASSFSLDEKLFF.

The chain links TRBV27 to TRBJ2-5, with 7 bases aligning to TRBD1. With V trimmed by 4 bases and J by 4 bases, 6 bases remained unmatched. The CDR3 contains 14 residues. Germline V CDR1 and CDR2: MNHEY, SMNVEV (reference sequence). CDR3 in amino acids: CASSYSRDRETQYF. The CDR3 DNA reads TGTGCCAGCAGTTACAGCCGGGACAGAGAGACCCAGTACTTC.

The chain has TRBV23-1 and TRBJ2-7, with 7 nucleotides matching TRBD2. TRBV23-1 is an open reading frame, and its role is uncertain. V lost 2 bases, J lost 5 bases, and 9 bases stayed unmatched. The CDR3 extends over 15 amino acids. DNA of the CDR3: TGCGCCAGCAGTCAACGAGCGGGGAGAGGCAACGAGCAGTACTTC. This encodes CASSQRAGRGNEQYF.

The DNA of the CDR3 is TGCGCCAGCAATAGCGGGAGATCCTACGAGCAGTACTTC. Translated, it gives CASNSGRSYEQYF. This chain links TRBV10-2 with TRBJ2-7; 9 nucleotides line up with TRBD2. The germline CDR1 and CDR2 sequences are WSHSY and SAAADI. Trimming at V came to 7 bases and at J to 1 base, leaving 2 bases not matched to a gene. This CDR3 contains 13 residues.

This clone was detected once. V is TRBV5-4 and J is TRBJ2-7; 8 bases fit TRBD1. The germline V gene encodes CDR1 SGHNT and CDR2 YYREEE (reference sequence). Trimming at V came to 0 bases and at J to 3 bases, leaving 11 bases not matched to a gene. The CDR3 covers 17 residues. The CDR3 DNA follows: TGTGCCAGCAGCTTGGCTGCCGGTGGGGGACAGGACTACGAGCAGTACTTC. Its protein product is CASSLAAGGGQDYEQYF.

The chain combines TRBV11-2 with TRBJ2-3; D perhaps matches TRBD2 (6 bases). This CDR3 contains 17 residues. V shed 5 bases and J shed 2 bases, with 20 bases lying between them. CDR1 is SGHAT, CDR2 FQNNGV, per germline. This chain's CDR3 is CASSHSGGTWITDTQYF. The CDR3, as DNA: TGTGCCAGCAGCCACTCGGGCGGGACTTGGATCACAGATACGCAGTATTTT. The whole variable domain, remainder taken from reference TRBV11-2 and TRBJ2-3, is EAGVAQSPRYKIIEKRQSVAFWCNPISGHATLYWYQQILGQGPKLLIQFQNNGVVDDSQLPKDRFSAERLKGVDSTLKIQPAKLEDSAVYLCASSHSGGTWITDTQYFGPGTRLTVL.

The chain joins TRBV9 to TRBJ2-1, with D uncertain. The V and J ends lost 4 bases and 6 bases respectively, with 17 bases between them. Germline lookup yields CDR1 SGDLS and CDR2 YYNGEE. CDR3 length equals 15 residues. CDR3 DNA sequence: TGTGCCAGCAGCCGTACAGACGGTAGCTTCAATGAGCAGTTCTTC. Translating it yields CASSRTDGSFNEQFF. Complete variable domain (other parts from reference TRBV9 and TRBJ2-1): DSGVTQTPKHLITATGQRVTLRCSPRSGDLSVYWYQQSLDQGLQFLIQYYNGEERAKGNILERFSAQQFPDLHSELNLSSLELGDSALYFCASSRTDGSFNEQFFGPGTRLTVL.

The gene calls are TRBV4-1 and TRBJ1-2; D possibly corresponds to TRBD1 (5 bases). Trimming stripped 0 bases from V and 5 bases from J, with 7 bases between. This CDR3 has 13 residues. The germline V gene encodes CDR1 MGHRA and CDR2 YSYEKL. The CDR3 sequence: CASSQEAGYGYTF. CDR3 bases: TGCGCCAGCAGCCAAGAGGCAGGGTATGGCTACACCTTC.

The V call is TRBV5-6, the J call TRBJ2-5; D gene uncertain. The V and J ends lost 4 bases and 0 bases respectively, with 4 bases between them. The germline V gene encodes CDR1 SGHDT and CDR2 YYEEEE. The CDR3 loop spans 12 amino acids. CDR3 coding DNA: TGTGCCAGCAGCCTGTACCAAGAGACCCAGTACTTC. Translating gives CASSLYQETQYF. The full variable domain, its missing parts supplied by reference TRBV5-6 and TRBJ2-5, is DAGVTQSPTHLIKTRGQQVTLRCSPKSGHDTVSWYQQALGQGPQFIFQYYEEEERQRGNFPDRFSGHQFPNYSSELNVNALLLGDSALYLCASSLYQETQYFGPGTRLLVL.

The count of this clone is one. This chain joins TRBV7-2 and TRBJ1-1, with D hard to call. V lost 0 bases to trimming and J lost 7 bases, with 9 bases between them. Germline CDR1 SGHTA, CDR2 FQGNSA. This CDR3 contains 13 residues. DNA for the CDR3: TGTGCCAGCAGCTTAGCGGCGGAGCTTGAAGCTTTCTTT. Its translation: CASSLAAELEAFF.

The chain combines TRBV3-1 (or the pseudogene TRBV3-2) with TRBJ2-1; 15 bases map to TRBD2. Germline values: CDR1 LGHDT, CDR2 YNNKEL (reference sequence). This CDR3 is built from 16 residues. With V trimmed by 4 bases and J by 7 bases, 5 bases remained unmatched. DNA of the CDR3: TGTGCCAGCAGCCCCGCTGGGACTAGCGGGAGGAATGAGCAGTTCTTC. Residues: CASSPAGTSGRNEQFF.

J is TRBJ1-2 and V is TRBV7-2; TRBD1 is a possible D gene (5 bases). The length of the CDR3 is 12 residues. Trimming took off 2 bases at V and 7 bases at J, with 8 bases between the two ends. Germline values: CDR1 SGHTA, CDR2 FQGNSA. CDR3 sequence: CASSLRTSGYTF. CDR3 nucleotides: TGTGCCAGCAGCTTAAGGACATCTGGCTACACCTTC. Full variable domain (outside the CDR3, taken from reference TRBV7-2 and TRBJ1-2): GAGVSQSPSNKVTEKGKDVELRCDPISGHTALYWYRQSLGQGLEFLIYFQGNSAPDKSGLPSDRFSAERTGGSVSTLTIQRTQQEDSAVYLCASSLRTSGYTFGSGTRLTVV.

V usage is TRBV18 and J usage is TRBJ2-7, with TRBD2 identical over 7 bases. Trimming at V came to 4 bases and at J to 3 bases, leaving 3 bases not matched to a gene. This CDR3 has 13 residues. Germline CDR1 is KGHSH and CDR2 is LQKENI. The CDR3, as DNA: TGTGCCAGCTCACAAAGGACTAGCTACGAGCAGTACTTC. Its translation: CASSQRTSYEQYF.

This clone was observed a few times. This chain joins TRBV5-1 and TRBJ1-3; possibly TRBD1 for D (6 bases). The CDR3 is 17 residues long. Germline V gene lookup returns CDR1 SGHRS and CDR2 YFSETQ. Trimming took off 0 bases at V and 1 base at J, with 14 bases between the two ends. CDR3 region: CASSLEIQGRSGNTIYF. CDR3 bases: TGCGCCAGCAGCTTGGAGATCCAGGGGAGGTCTGGAAACACCATATATTTT.

The chain combines TRBV7-9 with TRBJ1-2; TRBD1 matches 7 bases. Germline CDR1 reads SEHNR; CDR2 reads FQNEAQ (reference sequence). Trimming removed 5 bases from V and 5 bases from J; junction bases left unmatched: 5. CDR3 size: 13 residues. The CDR3 is CASSPGQFYGYTF. The CDR3 bases are TGTGCCAGCAGCCCGGGACAGTTTTATGGCTACACCTTC.

This sequence joins TRBV27 and TRBJ2-1; the D gene could be TRBD1 or TRBD2 (7 bases each). Germline loops: CDR1 MNHEY, CDR2 SMNVEV (reference sequence). Trimming removed 8 bases from V and 7 bases from J, with 24 bases in between. This CDR3 is built from 16 residues. Written as DNA, the CDR3 is TGTGCCAGCTCAGATCCTAGCGGTCCCAGGGGGAATGAGCAGTTCTTC. This gives the protein CASSDPSGPRGNEQFF.

The CDR3 DNA reads TGTGCCAGTAATAAACAAGCGGGAGACACAGATACGCAGTATTTT. This encodes CASNKQAGDTDTQYF. The rearrangement links TRBV19 to TRBJ2-3; TRBD2 matches at 8 bases. The germline CDR1 and CDR2 sequences are LNHDA and SQIVND (reference sequence). The ends lost 7 bases at V and 2 bases at J; junction bases unmatched: 8. The CDR3 consists of 15 residues.

V gene TRBV5-4 combines with J gene TRBJ2-4; D remains unclear. Germline V gene data show CDR1 as SGHNT and CDR2 as YYREEE (reference sequence). V lost 4 bases, J lost 1 base, and 12 bases lay in between. CDR3 length: 15 residues. CDR3 nucleotide sequence: TGTGCCAGCAGCCTTGAGTTGTGGGCCAAAAACATTCAGTACTTC. Amino acids: CASSLELWAKNIQYF.

This clone was counted between two and nine times. The rearrangement uses TRBV15 and TRBJ2-2; D might be TRBD2 (5 bases). Trimming shortened V by 0 bases and J by 13 bases, and 12 bases separated the two germline ends. The CDR3 has 13 residues. Germline loops: CDR1 LNHNV, CDR2 YYDKDF (reference sequence). The DNA of the CDR3 is TGTGCCACCAGCAGAGATGGGAGCAGGTGGCTGTTTTTT. As protein: CATSRDGSRWLFF.

The J gene is TRBJ1-2, the V gene TRBV4-3; D unresolved. Germline V gives CDR1 LGHNA, CDR2 YSLEER. The CDR3 sequence is 15 residues long. Deletions cut 3 bases from V and 6 bases from J, with 17 bases between. As DNA, the CDR3 is TGCGCCAGCAGCCACCTACTGGCGGGCGGTAATGGCTACACCTTC. It encodes CASSHLLAGGNGYTF.

The rearrangement uses TRBV30 and TRBJ1-5; a weak D match, TRBD1 (5 bases). The CDR3 is made up of 15 amino acids. V lost 3 bases, J lost 0 bases, and 12 bases lay in between. Germline-derived CDR1 and CDR2 are GTSNPN and SVGIG (reference sequence). CDR3: CAWSLTGTSNQPQHF. The CDR3, as DNA: TGTGCCTGGAGCCTCACAGGAACTAGCAATCAGCCCCAGCATTTT.